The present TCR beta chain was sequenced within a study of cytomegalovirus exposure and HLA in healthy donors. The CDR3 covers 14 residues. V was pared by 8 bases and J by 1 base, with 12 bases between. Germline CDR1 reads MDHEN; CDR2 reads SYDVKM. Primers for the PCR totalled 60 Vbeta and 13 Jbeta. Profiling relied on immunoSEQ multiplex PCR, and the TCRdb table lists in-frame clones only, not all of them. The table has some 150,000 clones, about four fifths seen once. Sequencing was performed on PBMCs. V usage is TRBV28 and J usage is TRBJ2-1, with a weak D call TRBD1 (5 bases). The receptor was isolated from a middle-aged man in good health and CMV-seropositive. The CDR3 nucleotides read TGTGCCAGCGCCCTGGGGCTTTCCTACAATGAGCAGTTCTTC. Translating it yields CASALGLSYNEQFF.